A single sample is the source of the 12 T cell receptor beta chains below, sequenced in a study of blood T cell repertoires in COVID-19. Generated by immunoSEQ multiplex PCR, the TCRdb table keeps only in-frame clones and is missing some. Of about 180,000 clones detected, around 80% appear once; the ten largest clones hold roughly 2.8%. The source material was peripheral blood. The receptors stem from a woman aged 60 to 75 with acute or convalescent COVID-19.

V gene TRBV18 combines with J gene TRBJ2-6; D possibly corresponds to TRBD2 (6 bases). The CDR3 spans 18 residues. The germline V and J ends were trimmed by 2 bases and 0 bases, with 14 bases remaining between them. Germline assignment: CDR1 KGHSH and CDR2 LQKENI. The CDR3 loop reads CASSPRRASLSGANVLTF. As DNA, the CDR3 is TGTGCCAGCTCACCAAGGAGGGCCTCCCTCTCTGGGGCCAACGTCCTGACTTTC. Full variable domain (remainder filled in from reference TRBV18 and TRBJ2-6): NAGVMQNPRHLVRRRGQEARLRCSPMKGHSHVYWYRQLPEEGLKFMVYLQKENIIDESGMPKERFSAEFPKEGPSILRIQQVVRGDSAAYFCASSPRRASLSGANVLTFGAGSRLTVL.

V is TRBV9 and J is TRBJ2-7; no definite D call. V lost 1 base and J lost 2, with 13 bases in between. Looked up from germline, CDR1 is SGDLS and CDR2 is YYNGEE. The CDR3 covers 15 residues. In nucleotides, the CDR3 is TGTGCCAGCAGCGTATACGCAGGAAGCACCTACGAGCAGTACTTC. Translating gives CASSVYAGSTYEQYF.

This clone was seen once. The V and J genes are TRBV5-6 and TRBJ1-1; D is perhaps TRBD1 (6 bases). Trimming cost V 3 bases and J 6 bases, with 18 bases left between them. The CDR3 spans 15 residues. The germline gives CDR1 SGHDT, CDR2 YYEEEE. In DNA form, the CDR3 reads TGTGCCAGCAGCTGGAGCCGGGACAATGAGCCTGAAGCTTTCTTT. Protein: CASSWSRDNEPEAFF. Full variable domain (rest looked up from reference TRBV5-6 and TRBJ1-1): DAGVTQSPTHLIKTRGQQVTLRCSPKSGHDTVSWYQQALGQGPQFIFQYYEEEERQRGNFPDRFSGHQFPNYSSELNVNALLLGDSALYLCASSWSRDNEPEAFFGQGTRLTVV.

V is TRBV10-3 and J is TRBJ2-4, with D tentatively TRBD2 (6 bases). Looked up from germline, CDR1 is ENHRY and CDR2 is SYGVKD. Trimming cost V 0 bases and J 9 bases, with 12 bases left between them. The CDR3 extends over 14 amino acids. CDR3 sequence reads: CAISESKPEGIQYF. The CDR3 bases are TGTGCCATCAGTGAGTCAAAGCCGGAGGGCATTCAGTACTTC.

The chain has TRBV7-8 and TRBJ2-1; the D gene is possibly TRBD2 (5 bases). Trimming pared 3 bases from V and 5 bases from J, leaving 14 bases between. CDR3 length: 15 amino acids. The germline CDR1 and CDR2 sequences are SGHVS and FQNEAQ. CDR3 amino acids: CASSFPAGGHNEQFF. CDR3 in DNA: TGTGCCAGCAGCTTCCCGGCCGGCGGGCACAATGAGCAGTTCTTC.

There are a few counts of this clone. The chain couples TRBV5-6 to TRBJ2-1, with 7 positions matching TRBD1. V gave up 4 bases and J gave up 3 bases; unmatched junction bases: 4. The CDR3 runs 14 residues. Germline values: CDR1 SGHDT, CDR2 YYEEEE. CDR3 sequence reads: CASSIRTGYNEQFF. CDR3 DNA sequence: TGTGCCAGCAGCATTCGGACAGGCTACAATGAGCAGTTCTTC. The whole variable domain, filled in from reference TRBV5-6 and TRBJ2-1, reads DAGVTQSPTHLIKTRGQQVTLRCSPKSGHDTVSWYQQALGQGPQFIFQYYEEEERQRGNFPDRFSGHQFPNYSSELNVNALLLGDSALYLCASSIRTGYNEQFFGPGTRLTVL.

The chain links TRBV30 to TRBJ1-1; the D gene is possibly TRBD1 (5 bases). The CDR3 spans 13 residues. V was cut by 2 bases and J by 12 bases, with 19 bases left in between. The germline gives CDR1 GTSNPN, CDR2 SVGIG (reference sequence). DNA of the CDR3: TGTGCCTGGAGTCTCATGGGGGGAGTGGAAACTTTCTTT. Protein: CAWSLMGGVETFF.

This chain connects TRBV4-2 to TRBJ2-3; D perhaps matches TRBD1 (6 bases). The CDR3 runs to 16 residues. The germline V gene has CDR1 LGHNA and CDR2 YNFKEQ. V gave up 0 bases and J gave up 2 bases, with 12 bases separating them. CDR3 bases: TGTGCCAGCAGCCAAGAATCACAGGGCCCCACAGATACGCAGTATTTT. As protein: CASSQESQGPTDTQYF.

This chain joins TRBV11-2 and TRBJ1-2; D perhaps matches TRBD1 (6 bases). The CDR3 runs 15 residues. Germline CDR1 is SGHAT and CDR2 is FQNNGV. Trimming pared 2 bases from V and 8 bases from J, leaving 18 bases between. CDR3: CASSLSQGSVKGYTF. CDR3 sequence (DNA): TGTGCCAGCAGCTTATCACAGGGTTCGGTAAAGGGCTACACCTTC.

This clone was detected a few times. The J gene is TRBJ2-2, the V gene TRBV2, with unresolved D. Germline values: CDR1 SNHLY, CDR2 FYNNEI. The CDR3 consists of 15 residues. V lost 3 bases to trimming and J lost 2 bases, with 10 bases between them. The CDR3 spells CASSDIRLNTGELFF. The DNA for the CDR3 is TGTGCCAGCAGTGATATCAGACTTAACACCGGGGAGCTGTTTTTT.

The rearrangement links TRBV5-5 to TRBJ2-1; D possibly corresponds to TRBD2 (6 bases). The CDR3 totals 15 residues. Trimming took 0 bases from V and 3 from J, leaving 10 bases between them. Germline CDR1 SGHKS, CDR2 YYEKEE (reference sequence). The CDR3 loop reads CASSLGTGDYNEQFF. The CDR3, as DNA: TGTGCCAGCAGCTTGGGGACGGGGGACTACAATGAGCAGTTCTTC.

V and J are TRBV3-1 (or the pseudogene TRBV3-2) and TRBJ2-7; the D gene is possibly TRBD1 (5 bases). With 7 bases removed from V and 3 bases from J, the gap between germline ends came to 19 bases. This CDR3 comprises 15 residues. Germline V gives CDR1 LGHDT, CDR2 YNNKEL (reference sequence). CDR3 nucleotide sequence: TGTGCCAGCACCCCTGGGGCCCAGGGAAACTACGAGCAGTACTTC. Its protein is CASTPGAQGNYEQYF.